The clone carrying this T cell receptor (beta chain) was recorded at least ten times. This entry comes from a study of T-cell reconstitution after alpha-beta-depleted transplantation in children. Unique molecular identifiers were used to barcode this TCRbeta library. TCRdb ran MiXCR on the PCR reads and lists one entry per CDR3 protein. This sample has some 590,000 distinct CDR3 sequences, with under 12% found just once. The V gene lost 6 bases and the J gene lost 6 bases, with 15 bases spanning the gap. The CDR3 is made up of 14 amino acids. Germline V gene sequence: CDR1 ENHRY, CDR2 SYGVKD. The chain employs TRBV10-3 and TRBJ2-1, with TRBD2 as a possible D gene (5 bases). The clonotype originates from a human donor who donated a stem cell graft to a child with acute myeloid leukemia. The starting material was PBMCs from the stem cell graft donor, obtained from the stem cell graft. The CDR3: CAIRPGGGGNEQFF. Here the CDR3 DNA reads TGTGCCATCAGGCCCGGTGGAGGAGGCAATGAGCAGTTCTTC.